This TCR beta chain was observed in a study of CD8+ T cells in alopecia areata. Extraction and reverse transcription of RNA yielded cDNA as the sequencing template. Using immunoSEQ multiplex PCR, the repertoire was profiled, and TCRdb retains in-frame clones only, with some absent. The data show approximately 180,000 clones, with about 55% seen just once and 11% held by the top ten. Treatment of the sample: oral pan-JAK inhibitor, 5-10 mg twice daily. After removal of 8 bases from V and 1 base from J, the junction contained 8 bases not matched to a gene. The CDR3 contains 14 residues. CDR1 and CDR2 (germline): GTSNPN, SVGIG (reference sequence).

The receptor was isolated from a human donor with alopecia areata. The sample consisted of CD8+ T cells sorted from blood, taken at week 24, from a patient treated with tofacitinib. This chain links TRBV30 with TRBJ2-3; TRBD2 aligns across 8 bases. The CDR3 bases are TGTGCCCTACCTGGGCGGGGGGGCACAGATACGCAGTATTTT. Translated, it gives CALPGRGGTDTQYF. Full variable domain (rest looked up from reference TRBV30 and TRBJ2-3): SQTIHQWPATLVQPVGSPLSLECTVEGTSNPNLYWYRQAAGRGLQLLFYSVGIGQISSEVPQNLSASRPQDRQFILSSKKLLLSDSGFYLCALPGRGGTDTQYFGPGTRLTVL.